The text below deals with one TCR beta chain. This clonotype appeared a few times. Its antigen target is currently unknown. It has no much larger one-base neighbor in the sample; base qualities were not kept. The listed sequencing device is Illumina NovaSeq 6000. TCR cDNA was synthesized by 5'RACE template switching, which introduced a universal primer site and unique molecular identifiers. cDNA synthesis was primed from both the TCR alpha and TCR beta constant segments. Library amplification involved two PCR steps, and the second step added sample barcodes and sequencing adapters. Sequencing of the libraries was done on either Illumina HiSeq 2500 (2x100 bp) or NovaSeq (2x150 bp). As for the authors' bioinformatics: MIGEC handled demultiplexing of reads and collapsing into UMI consensus sequences, while MiXCR performed V(D)J alignment. Using edgeR on replicate PBMC samples, clonotypes were called vaccine-responding if FDR was below 0.01 and the log2 fold change was above 5 up to day 15. Each bulk clonotype was labeled CD4 or CD8 based on which sequenced repertoire, CD4 or CD8, contained the clonotype at higher abundance. TCRdb cleaned the public reads at Q25 with fastp, built clones with MiXCR and kept in-frame beta chains. Each record represents a unique CDR3 protein, reported with the most common genes and DNA among its rows. The V and J calls were determined by TCRdb, not by the authors. This sample is represented by nearly 300,000 distinct CDR3 sequences; under 9% of them were singletons. Together, the top ten hold 3% to 4% of the sample.

Taken with the paper, the label for treatment or condition translates to: live attenuated yellow fever vaccine strain. PBMCs were isolated from peripheral blood using a standard Ficoll-Paque protocol. Dynabeads CD4 and CD8 positive selection kits were used to isolate the CD4 and CD8 T-cell fractions. TriZol was used to extract RNA from bulk PBMCs, from CD4 and CD8 fractions, and from dextramer-positive and dextramer-negative fractions. Including cysteine and phenylalanine, the CDR3 has 16 amino acids. Solely the CDR3 DNA is kept, with 48 bases framed from the first base. According to the germline V gene, CDR1 reads SGDLS and CDR2 reads YYNGEE. V lost 0 bases and J lost 8 bases; the stretch between them is 20 bases long. This sample was included in a study of T cells after yellow fever vaccination (dated by TCRdb to between 2017 and 2020). In the study overall: The SMART-Seq v4 Ultra Low Input RNA kit was used to prepare libraries from fractions with low cell numbers. Blood was drawn at multiple timepoints before and after primary and secondary immunization, with bulk PBMC replicates and cell subsets isolated. Two healthy male donors, one aged 18 to 29 and one aged 30 to 39 years, were included in the cohort. To track T-cell clones before and after primary and booster YFV17D yellow fever vaccination, bulk TCR alpha and beta repertoires were sequenced longitudinally.

Broader findings and caveats from the paper: FACS-sorted repertoires could contain abundant contaminating clonotypes from the bulk population, so computational filtering was required. Most clones expanded after primary vaccination were re-detected after the booster (almost 97% of CD4 and around 88% of CD8), suggesting broad memory maintenance. Compared with the primary T-cell response, the secondary T-cell response was weaker but faster, peaking on day 5 rather than day 15. Because only two donors were included in the study, the extent to which the findings can be generalized is limited. A small share of clonotypes occurred in both CD4 and CD8 compartments, likely arising from convergent recombination.

This material consisted of CD4+ T cells sorted from PBMCs, taken 5 days after the yellow fever booster vaccination. This sequence uses TRBV9 and TRBJ1-2; perhaps TRBD1 is the D gene, with 6 bases matching. The origin of this receptor is a man aged 18-30 years who received the YFV17D yellow fever vaccine. The CDR3 protein sequence reads: CASSVGRTGIGSGYTF. In nucleotides, the sequence is TGTGCCAGCAGCGTAGGGAGAACAGGGATAGGCTCAGGCTACACCTTC. Here the CDR3 is joined to the reference TRBV9 and TRBJ1-2 genes, and the full variable domain is: DSGVTQTPKHLITATGQRVTLRCSPRSGDLSVYWYQQSLDQGLQFLIQYYNGEERAKGNILERFSAQQFPDLHSELNLSSLELGDSALYFCASSVGRTGIGSGYTFGSGTRLTVV.